Sequencing of this T cell receptor beta chain was carried out in a study of control samples from healthy donors and cancer patients. Libraries were prepared by immunoSEQ multiplex PCR; TCRdb keeps only in-frame clonotypes and omits some of them. The table lists tens of thousands of clones, about 82% of them singletons. With 3 bases removed from V and 2 bases from J, the gap between germline ends came to 13 bases. The CDR3 has 16 residues. Per germline, CDR1 LGHNT and CDR2 FRNRAP. The sample was blood. The clonotype originates from a man in his thirties or forties in good health. The rearrangement links TRBV12-5 to TRBJ2-2, with unresolved D. This CDR3 reads CASGFVWMENTGELFF. In DNA form, the CDR3 reads TGTGCTAGTGGTTTCGTCTGGATGGAAAACACCGGGGAGCTGTTTTTT.